The subject of this entry is one T cell receptor (beta chain). Its cognate antigen is unknown. The CDR3 has 15 amino acids. From germline, CDR1 is LNHDA and CDR2 SQIVND (reference sequence). The V gene lost 3 bases and the J gene lost 4 bases, with 13 bases spanning the gap. The data stem from a study of PD-L1 blockade in urothelial cancer. Study background: Patients arrived having already received 0 to 3 prior chemotherapy regimens.

Findings and limits, study-wide: Having blood TCR clonality under the median before treatment predicted better survival.

Some clones are missing from TCRdb's copy, which holds only in-frame ones; the method was immunoSEQ multiplex PCR. Here the sample spans about 37,000 clones, roughly four fifths being singletons. The rearrangement links TRBV19 to TRBJ1-5; TRBD1 is a possible D gene (6 bases). The sample was PBMCs, taken around atezolizumab (anti-PD-L1) treatment. This receptor was obtained from a man aged 60-69 years with urothelial cancer. The CDR3 reads CASSIRGQPNQPQHF. The CDR3 nucleotides are TGTGCCAGTAGTATCCGCGGACAGCCAAATCAGCCCCAGCATTTT.